These 21 T cell receptor beta chains originate from one sample sequenced in a study of monozygotic twins with inflammatory bowel disease. TCRdb reprocessed the 5' RACE reads and reports one entry per CDR3 protein, with no DNA. The listing contains 300,000 to 350,000 distinct CDR3 sequences. Sample: blood. These receptors were collected from a human donor with ulcerative colitis or Crohn's disease, or a healthy co-twin of an affected twin (not recorded which).

This chain links TRBV10-3 with TRBJ2-2. Germline values: CDR1 ENHRY, CDR2 SYGVKD. The CDR3 has 11 amino acids. The CDR3: CAIGDTGELFF.

The chain combines TRBV12-3 or TRBV12-4 with TRBJ2-2; the TCRdb call, TRBD1, lacks DNA for checking. The CDR3 spans 17 residues. CDR3 residues: CASRHPQGFGGAGELFF.

This chain uses TRBV12-3 or TRBV12-4 with TRBJ1-5; TCRdb designates TRBD1, a call that cannot be tested without DNA. This CDR3 is built from 14 residues. CDR3 sequence reads: CASSTTRGDQPQHF.

The chain recombines TRBV24-1 with TRBJ2-1. The CDR3 is 17 amino acids. Germline CDR1 and CDR2: KGHDR and SFDVKD. CDR3 residues: CATSDSSAGGSYNEQFF.

V and J are TRBV20-1 and TRBJ2-3; as DNA is missing, the TRBD1 call by TCRdb cannot be tested. The CDR3 is 15 residues long. Germline V CDR1 and CDR2: DFQATT, SNEGSKA (reference sequence). The CDR3 reads CSARPWGAGSDTQYF.

The chain joins TRBV10-3 to TRBJ1-1. The CDR3 consists of 13 residues. Per the germline V gene, CDR1 is ENHRY and CDR2 is SYGVKD. The CDR3 sequence is CAILGRLNTEAFF.

The genes are TRBV28 and TRBJ2-2; the D call from TCRdb, TRBD1, cannot be confirmed without DNA. The CDR3 extends over 13 amino acids. Germline CDR1 MDHEN, CDR2 SYDVKM. The CDR3 sequence: CASNYRDTGELFF.

The chain uses TRBV7-2 and TRBJ1-2; the D gene TCRdb calls, TRBD1, cannot be checked with no DNA. The CDR3 loop spans 11 amino acids. CDR1 and CDR2 from the germline V gene are SGHTA and FQGNSA. This CDR3 is CASSPDRGYTF.

The CDR3 reads CASSPGDSYEQYF. This sequence joins TRBV18 and TRBJ2-7. The germline V gene encodes CDR1 KGHSH and CDR2 LQKENI. This CDR3 comprises 13 residues.

The chain employs TRBV25-1 and TRBJ1-1. This CDR3 comprises 14 residues. Germline V gives CDR1 MGHDK, CDR2 SYGVNS. The CDR3 reads CASRDWRGNTEAFF.

The chain links TRBV7-9 to TRBJ2-1; the TCRdb D gene call, TRBD2, has no DNA to confirm it. The CDR3 loop spans 16 amino acids. Germline V gives CDR1 SEHNR, CDR2 FQNEAQ (reference sequence). CDR3 sequence reads: CASSMPREGGYNEQFF.

The chain joins TRBV7-6 to TRBJ2-1; TCRdb's D call, TRBD2, is unchecked because there is no DNA. The germline CDR1 and CDR2 sequences are SGHVS and FNYEAQ. This CDR3 is built from 18 residues. This chain's CDR3 is CASSYRTSGSVGYNEQFF.

CDR3: CSAPSTGSITYEQYF. The V call is TRBV20-1, the J call TRBJ2-7; no DNA is available, so the TRBD2 call from TCRdb remains unchecked. CDR3 length: 15 residues. Germline loops: CDR1 DFQATT, CDR2 SNEGSKA (reference sequence).

The chain recombines TRBV5-1 with TRBJ2-7. Germline V gives CDR1 SGHRS, CDR2 YFSETQ. The CDR3 spans 14 residues. The CDR3 reads CASSTRPTNYEQYF.

The gene calls are TRBV20-1 and TRBJ1-5; TCRdb lists TRBD1, though no DNA is available to test this call. CDR3 length: 15 residues. Germline loops: CDR1 DFQATT, CDR2 SNEGSKA (reference sequence). The CDR3: CSARDRTAGIQPQHF.

The CDR3 is CASRGIGRVTDTQYF. The chain uses TRBV11-2 and TRBJ2-3; the TRBD2 assignment by TCRdb is unverifiable without DNA. CDR1 SGHAT and CDR2 FQNNGV come from the germline V gene. The CDR3 length is 15 residues.

The rearrangement uses TRBV12-3 or TRBV12-4 and TRBJ1-1; TCRdb calls TRBD1, which cannot be checked without DNA. The CDR3 is made up of 14 amino acids. CDR3: CASSFGGTVTEAFF.

This sequence joins TRBV7-8 and TRBJ2-1; TCRdb outputs TRBD2, but without DNA this stays unchecked. The CDR3 length is 17 residues. CDR1 and CDR2 (germline): SGHVS, FQNEAQ. The CDR3 sequence is CASSSTKRESSYNEQFF.

The rearrangement joins TRBV7-2 to TRBJ2-1; TCRdb gives TRBD2 as the D gene, but with no DNA this cannot be confirmed. The CDR3 is 15 residues long. Germline V gives CDR1 SGHTA, CDR2 FQGNSA. CDR3 loop: CASSLLAAQNYEQFF. The complete variable domain, with remaining parts taken from reference TRBV7-2 and TRBJ2-1, reads GAGVSQSPSNKVTEKGKDVELRCDPISGHTALYWYRQSLGQGLEFLIYFQGNSAPDKSGLPSDRFSAERTGGSVSTLTIQRTQQEDSAVYLCASSLLAAQNYEQFFGPGTRLTVL.

The J gene is TRBJ2-3, the V gene TRBV4-1; TCRdb reports TRBD1, a call that lacks DNA to check it against. This CDR3 comprises 16 residues. The germline CDR1 and CDR2 sequences are MGHRA and YSYEKL. CDR3 sequence reads: CASSQYYGQVGDTQYF.

The V and J genes are TRBV7-9 and TRBJ2-5; TCRdb designates TRBD2, a call that cannot be tested without DNA. CDR3 length equals 14 residues. Germline assignment: CDR1 SEHNR and CDR2 FQNEAQ (reference sequence). The CDR3 reads CASSLNGGKETQYF.